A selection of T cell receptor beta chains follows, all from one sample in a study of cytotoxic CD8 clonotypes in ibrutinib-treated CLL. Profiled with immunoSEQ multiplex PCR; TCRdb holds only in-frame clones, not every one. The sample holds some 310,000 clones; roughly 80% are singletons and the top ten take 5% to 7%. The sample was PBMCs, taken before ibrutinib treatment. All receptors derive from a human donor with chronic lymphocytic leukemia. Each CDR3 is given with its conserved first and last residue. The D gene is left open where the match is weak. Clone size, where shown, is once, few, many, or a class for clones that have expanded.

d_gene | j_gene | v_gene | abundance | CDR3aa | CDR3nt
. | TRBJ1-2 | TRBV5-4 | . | CASSLDTNYGYTF | TGTGCCAGCAGCTTGGACACTAACTATGGCTACACCTTC
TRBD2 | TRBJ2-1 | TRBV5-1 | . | CASALGTSANNEQFF | TGCGCCAGCGCCCTCGGGACTAGCGCAAACAATGAGCAGTTCTTC
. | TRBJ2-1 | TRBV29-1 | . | CSVSRREQFF | TGCAGCGTCAGTAGAAGGGAGCAGTTCTTC
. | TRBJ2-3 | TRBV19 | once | CASSIPGIVTDTQYF | TGTGCCAGTAGTATCCCCGGGATTGTTACAGATACGCAGTATTTT
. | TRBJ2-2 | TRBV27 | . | CASSFTMNTGELFF | TGTGCCAGCAGTTTCACGATGAACACCGGGGAGCTGTTTTTT
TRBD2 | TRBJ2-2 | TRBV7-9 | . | CASSLAATSGNTGELFF | TGTGCCAGCAGCTTAGCAGCGACTAGCGGGAACACCGGGGAGCTGTTTTTT
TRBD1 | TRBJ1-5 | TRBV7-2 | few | CASSYRGPNQPQHF | TGTGCCAGCAGTTACAGGGGTCCTAATCAGCCCCAGCATTTT
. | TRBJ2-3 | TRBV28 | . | CASRAEVGSTDTQYF | TGTGCCAGCAGGGCCGAGGTCGGGAGCACAGATACGCAGTATTTT
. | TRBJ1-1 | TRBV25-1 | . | CASSDGGNTEAFF | TGTGCCAGCAGTGATGGTGGAAACACTGAAGCTTTCTTT
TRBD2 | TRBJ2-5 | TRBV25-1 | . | CASSETGGGQETQYF | TGTGCCAGCAGTGAAACGGGAGGAGGGCAAGAGACCCAGTACTTC
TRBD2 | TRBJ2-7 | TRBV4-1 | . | CASSQVGRGAYEQYF | TGCGCCAGCAGCCAAGTGGGGCGGGGGGCCTACGAGCAGTACTTC
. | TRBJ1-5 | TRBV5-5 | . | CASSSGEAQGNQPQHF | TGTGCCAGCAGCTCCGGCGAGGCACAGGGCAATCAGCCCCAGCATTTT
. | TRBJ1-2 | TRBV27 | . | CASSAGGGGYTF | TGTGCCAGCAGCGCAGGTGGGGGCGGCTACACCTTC
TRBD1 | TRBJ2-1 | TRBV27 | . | CASSLSLWDTGGAYNEQFF | TGTGCCAGCAGTTTATCGCTCTGGGACACAGGGGGCGCATACAATGAGCAGTTCTTC
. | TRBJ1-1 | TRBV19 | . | CASSIGGRGNTEAFF | TGTGCCAGTAGTATAGGAGGCAGAGGTAACACTGAAGCTTTCTTT
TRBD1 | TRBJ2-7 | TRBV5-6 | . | CASRRTPGQGYEQYF | TGTGCCAGCAGACGAACTCCGGGACAGGGCTACGAGCAGTACTTC
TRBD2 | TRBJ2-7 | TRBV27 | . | CASSRTSGYYEQYF | TGTGCCAGCAGCCGTACTAGCGGATACTACGAGCAGTACTTC
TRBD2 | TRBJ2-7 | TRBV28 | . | CASSSPASGLNYEQYF | TGTGCCAGCAGTTCTCCGGCTAGCGGCCTAAACTACGAGCAGTACTTC
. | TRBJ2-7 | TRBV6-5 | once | CASSKTGYEQYF | TGTGCCAGCAGTAAAACAGGCTACGAGCAGTACTTC
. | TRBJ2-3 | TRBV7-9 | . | CASSSRGSVHTQYF | TGTGCCAGCAGCTCTAGGGGGTCTGTTCATACGCAGTATTTT